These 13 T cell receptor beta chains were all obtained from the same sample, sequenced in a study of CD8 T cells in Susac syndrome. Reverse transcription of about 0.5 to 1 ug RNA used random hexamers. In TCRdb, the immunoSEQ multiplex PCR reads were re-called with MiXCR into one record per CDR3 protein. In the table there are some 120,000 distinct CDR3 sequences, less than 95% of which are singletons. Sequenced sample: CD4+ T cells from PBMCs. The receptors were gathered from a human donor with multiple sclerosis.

For the CDR3, the DNA is TGCGCCAGCAGCCAACAGCGCTCCTATAATTCACCCCTCCACTTT. It codes for CASSQQRSYNSPLHF. This chain joins TRBV4-3 and TRBJ1-6, with D unresolved. The germline V and J ends were trimmed by 2 bases and 0 bases, with 5 bases remaining between them. Germline CDR1 reads LGHNA; CDR2 reads YSLEER. CDR3 size: 15 residues.

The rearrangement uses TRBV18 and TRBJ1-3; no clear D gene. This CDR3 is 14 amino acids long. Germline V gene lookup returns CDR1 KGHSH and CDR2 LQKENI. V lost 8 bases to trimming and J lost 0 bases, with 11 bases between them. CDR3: CASTLGSSGNTIYF. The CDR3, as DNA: TGTGCCAGCACTCTGGGGAGCTCTGGAAACACCATATATTTT. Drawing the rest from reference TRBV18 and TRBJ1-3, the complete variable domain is NAGVMQNPRHLVRRRGQEARLRCSPMKGHSHVYWYRQLPEEGLKFMVYLQKENIIDESGMPKERFSAEFPKEGPSILRIQQVVRGDSAAYFCASTLGSSGNTIYFGEGSWLTVV.

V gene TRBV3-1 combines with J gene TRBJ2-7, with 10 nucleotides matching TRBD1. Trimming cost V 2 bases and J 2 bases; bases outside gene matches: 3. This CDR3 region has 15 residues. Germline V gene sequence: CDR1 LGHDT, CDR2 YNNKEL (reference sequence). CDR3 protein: CASSQMGTGAYEQYF. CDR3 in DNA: TGTGCCAGCAGCCAAATGGGGACAGGGGCCTACGAGCAGTACTTC.

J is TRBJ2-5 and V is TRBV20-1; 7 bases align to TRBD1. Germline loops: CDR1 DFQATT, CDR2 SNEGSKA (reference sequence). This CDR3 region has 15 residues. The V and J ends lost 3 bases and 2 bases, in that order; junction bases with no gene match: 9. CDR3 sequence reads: CSASVARGPQETQYF. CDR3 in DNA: TGCAGTGCTAGTGTGGCGAGGGGGCCGCAAGAGACCCAGTACTTC.

The CDR3 is CASRSGTSGDREQYF. Written as DNA, the CDR3 is TGTGCCAGCAGAAGCGGGACTAGCGGGGATCGGGAGCAGTACTTC. The genes are TRBV6-2 or TRBV6-3 and TRBJ2-7, with 13 bases fitting TRBD2. The CDR3 runs to 15 residues. With V trimmed by 6 bases and J by 7 bases, 9 bases remained unmatched. The V gene's germline CDR1 is MNHEY and CDR2 SVGEGT.

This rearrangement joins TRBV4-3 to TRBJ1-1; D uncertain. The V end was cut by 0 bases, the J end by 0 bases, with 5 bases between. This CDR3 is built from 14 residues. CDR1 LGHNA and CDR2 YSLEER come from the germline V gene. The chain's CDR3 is CASSQDSVNTEAFF. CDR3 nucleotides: TGCGCCAGCAGCCAAGACAGCGTGAACACTGAAGCTTTCTTT.

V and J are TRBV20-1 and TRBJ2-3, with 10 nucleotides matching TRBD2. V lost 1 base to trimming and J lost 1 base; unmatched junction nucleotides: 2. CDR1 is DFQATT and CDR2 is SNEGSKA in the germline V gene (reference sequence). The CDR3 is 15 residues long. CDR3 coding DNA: TGCAGTGCTAGAGGACTAGCGGGCCGCACAGATACGCAGTATTTT. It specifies CSARGLAGRTDTQYF.

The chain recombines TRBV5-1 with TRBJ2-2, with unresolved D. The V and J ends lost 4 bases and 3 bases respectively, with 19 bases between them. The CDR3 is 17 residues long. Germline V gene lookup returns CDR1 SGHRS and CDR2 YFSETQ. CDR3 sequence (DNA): TGCGCCAGCAGCATCGGCCTCCGGGTTACCGACACCGGGGAGCTGTTTTTT. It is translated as CASSIGLRVTDTGELFF.

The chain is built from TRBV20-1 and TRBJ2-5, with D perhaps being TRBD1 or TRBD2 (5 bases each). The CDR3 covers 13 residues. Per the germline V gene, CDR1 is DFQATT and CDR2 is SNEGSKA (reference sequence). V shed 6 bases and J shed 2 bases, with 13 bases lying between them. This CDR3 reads CSAPNGGQETQYF. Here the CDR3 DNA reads TGCAGTGCCCCCAATGGGGGTCAAGAGACCCAGTACTTC.

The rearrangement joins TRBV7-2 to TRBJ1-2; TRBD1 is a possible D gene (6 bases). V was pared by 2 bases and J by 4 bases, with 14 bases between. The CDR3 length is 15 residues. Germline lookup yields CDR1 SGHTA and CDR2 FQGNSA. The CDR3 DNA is TGTGCCAGCAGCTTAAGGGGGGGAGGCCCCTATGGCTACACCTTC. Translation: CASSLRGGGPYGYTF.

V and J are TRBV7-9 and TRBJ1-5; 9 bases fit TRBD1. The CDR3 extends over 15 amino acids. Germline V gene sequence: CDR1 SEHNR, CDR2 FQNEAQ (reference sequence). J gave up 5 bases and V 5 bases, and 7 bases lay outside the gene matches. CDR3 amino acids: CASSIGTGRHQPQHF. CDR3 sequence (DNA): TGTGCCAGCAGCATAGGGACAGGGAGGCATCAGCCCCAGCATTTT.

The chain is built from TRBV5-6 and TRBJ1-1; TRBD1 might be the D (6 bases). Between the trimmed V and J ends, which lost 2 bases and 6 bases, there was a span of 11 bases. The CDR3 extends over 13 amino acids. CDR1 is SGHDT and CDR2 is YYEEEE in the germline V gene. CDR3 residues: CASSFRGVAEAFF. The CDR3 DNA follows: TGTGCCAGCAGCTTCAGGGGCGTCGCTGAAGCTTTCTTT.

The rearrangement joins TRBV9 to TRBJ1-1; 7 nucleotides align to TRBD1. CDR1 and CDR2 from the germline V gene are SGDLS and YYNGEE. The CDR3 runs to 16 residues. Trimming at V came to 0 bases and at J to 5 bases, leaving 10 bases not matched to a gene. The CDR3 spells CASSVEGRGSGTEAFF. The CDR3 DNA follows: TGTGCCAGCAGCGTAGAGGGCAGGGGGAGTGGGACTGAAGCTTTCTTT.